The 15 T cell receptor beta chains listed next were all sequenced from one sample in a study of T cell repertoires in cytomegalovirus infection. The antigens of these receptors remain unknown. TCRdb fed the reads into MiXCR, producing one record per CDR3 protein. The table has about 890,000 distinct CDR3 sequences, under 40% seen once; the top ten hold over 10%. The specimen was cultured CD8+ T cells from PBMCs, collected from culture after CMV antigen stimulation. Every receptor here comes from a human donor in good health (CMV status not recorded). Some clones in this sample may be carry-over from other donors' samples.

The table lists this clonotype with a few counts. The rearrangement links TRBV6-5 to TRBJ1-3; the match to TRBD1 covers 10 bases. Per the germline V gene, CDR1 is MNHEY and CDR2 is SVGAGI. This CDR3 is built from 15 residues. The ends lost 5 bases at V and 3 bases at J; junction bases unmatched: 4. The CDR3 loop is CASSGQGVFGNTIYF. In DNA form, the CDR3 reads TGTGCCAGCAGTGGACAGGGGGTCTTTGGAAACACCATATATTTT.

This clonotype was counted a few times. The germline gene is not matched at one end of the junction; a read error may be the cause. V usage is TRBV7-6 and J usage is TRBJ2-5, with 9 positions matching TRBD2. CDR1 is SGHVS and CDR2 is FNYEAQ in the germline V gene. The CDR3 is made up of 17 amino acids. The CDR3 spells CVSSFSGGPRVRETQYF. CDR3 coding DNA: TGTGTCAGCAGCTTTAGCGGGGGCCCCCGTGTTCGGGAGACCCAGTACTTC.

In its sample, this clonotype was seen a few times. V is TRBV7-2 and J is TRBJ2-1; D could derive from TRBD1 or TRBD2 (5 bases each). Germline V gives CDR1 SGHTA, CDR2 FQGNSA. V was clipped by 5 bases and J by 7 bases, with 12 bases between them. CDR3 size: 13 residues. The CDR3 nucleotides are TGTGCCAGCAGCCCCGAGTGGGGGAATGAGCAGTTCTTC. Amino acid sequence: CASSPEWGNEQFF.

V gene TRBV19 combines with J gene TRBJ2-1; D is possibly TRBD1 (5 bases). The CDR3 runs to 15 residues. Germline V gene sequence: CDR1 LNHDA, CDR2 SQIVND (reference sequence). Trimming removed 7 bases at V and 8 bases at J, with 21 bases between. CDR3 nucleotides: TGTGCCAGTACTCTGACAGATGAGTTTTGGGATGAGCAGTTCTTC. Amino acid sequence: CASTLTDEFWDEQFF. Complete variable domain (other parts from reference TRBV19 and TRBJ2-1): DGGITQSPKYLFRKEGQNVTLSCEQNLNHDAMYWYRQDPGQGLRLIYYSQIVNDFQKGDIAEGYSVSREKKESFPLTVTSAQKNPTAFYLCASTLTDEFWDEQFFGPGTRLTVL.

The chain employs TRBV7-4 and TRBJ2-1; tentative D call: TRBD2 (7 bases). Germline V lookup: CDR1 SGHVT, CDR2 SQSDAQ. This CDR3 has 18 amino acids. V lost 1 base and J lost 4, with 20 bases in between. CDR3 bases: TGTGCCAGCAGCTTAGGCTCACCACGGGGGGCCGGGTACAATGAGCAGTTCTTC. Amino acid sequence: CASSLGSPRGAGYNEQFF.

This clonotype was counted a few times. This chain uses TRBV4-1 with TRBJ2-7; D is perhaps TRBD1 or TRBD2 (6 bases each). The germline V gene has CDR1 MGHRA and CDR2 YSYEKL. This CDR3 region has 15 residues. The germline V and J ends were trimmed by 0 bases and 5 bases, with 14 bases remaining between them. The DNA for the CDR3 is TGCGCCAGCAGCCAAGAAGGAAGGGGGGTGGACGAGCAGTACTTC. It codes for CASSQEGRGVDEQYF.

This clonotype occurred many times. The chain recombines TRBV12-5 with TRBJ2-2; D perhaps matches TRBD1 (5 bases). Per the germline V gene, CDR1 is LGHNT and CDR2 is FRNRAP. The CDR3 contains 15 residues. Trimming cost V 0 bases and J 3 bases, with 8 bases left between them. For the CDR3, the DNA is TGTGCTAGTGGTTTGGTAGGGGCGGACACCGGGGAGCTGTTTTTT. Translated: CASGLVGADTGELFF.

This chain joins TRBV15 and TRBJ1-1; D gene unclear. The germline V and J ends were trimmed by 3 bases and 7 bases, with 12 bases remaining between them. CDR1 LNHNV and CDR2 YYDKDF come from the germline V gene (reference sequence). This CDR3 comprises 13 residues. The CDR3: CATSRVYGVEAFF. The CDR3 DNA sequence: TGTGCCACCAGCAGGGTGTATGGGGTTGAAGCTTTCTTT.

This clonotype has a count of ten or more. The chain couples TRBV7-6 to TRBJ2-7, with 7 bases aligning to TRBD2. The ends lost 4 bases at V and 1 base at J; junction bases unmatched: 7. The CDR3 runs 15 residues. The germline CDR1 and CDR2 sequences are SGHVS and FNYEAQ. The CDR3 loop reads CASSSTPGGSYEQYF. In DNA form, the CDR3 reads TGTGCCAGCAGCTCTACTCCCGGGGGGTCCTACGAGCAGTACTTC.

This clonotype was picked up a small number of times. The rearrangement uses TRBV7-9 and TRBJ2-7, with TRBD1 matching over 7 bases. The CDR3 contains 12 residues. With V trimmed by 5 bases and J by 5 bases, 3 bases remained unmatched. The germline CDR1 and CDR2 sequences are SEHNR and FQNEAQ (reference sequence). CDR3 bases: TGTGCCAGCAGCGCCACAGGGGACGAGCAGTACGTC. Translating gives CASSATGDEQYV.

This clonotype was detected a few times. The chain combines TRBV7-9 with TRBJ1-4; no definite D call. The CDR3 is 15 amino acids. Germline-derived CDR1 and CDR2 are SEHNR and FQNEAQ (reference sequence). The germline V and J ends were trimmed by 8 bases and 0 bases, with 13 bases remaining between them. CDR3: CASGWAPATNEKLFF. CDR3 in DNA: TGTGCCAGCGGATGGGCCCCGGCAACTAATGAAAAACTGTTTTTT. Drawing the rest from reference TRBV7-9 and TRBJ1-4, the complete variable domain is DTGVSQNPRHKITKRGQNVTFRCDPISEHNRLYWYRQTLGQGPEFLTYFQNEAQLEKSRLLSDRFSAERPKGSFSTLEIQRTEQGDSAMYLCASGWAPATNEKLFFGSGTQLSVL.

The CDR3 protein is CASSHNPGQTYEQYF. The CDR3 nucleotides read TGTGCCAGCAGTCACAATCCGGGCCAAACCTACGAGCAGTACTTC. The gene calls are TRBV6-6 and TRBJ2-7; no firm D call. This CDR3 region has 15 residues. Per the germline V gene, CDR1 is MNHNY and CDR2 is SVGAGI (reference sequence). Between the trimmed V and J ends, which lost 5 bases and 2 bases, there was a span of 16 bases.

This sequence joins TRBV28 and TRBJ2-3; 9 positions agree with TRBD2. In germline, CDR1 is MDHEN, CDR2 SYDVKM. CDR3 length equals 16 residues. V was clipped by 5 bases and J by 2 bases; unmatched bases: 8. In nucleotides, the CDR3 is TGTGCCAGCAGTACCGACAGCGGGGGGAACACAGATACGCAGTATTTT. Translated: CASSTDSGGNTDTQYF.

In DNA form, the CDR3 reads TGTGCCAGCTCCGACGAGGGGCGCGTCTATGGCTACACCTTC. Protein: CASSDEGRVYGYTF. The J gene is TRBJ1-2, the V gene TRBV9, with D perhaps TRBD1 (5 bases). V lost 7 bases to trimming and J lost 4 bases, with 17 bases between them. This CDR3 spans 14 amino acids. Germline CDR1 and CDR2: SGDLS and YYNGEE.

This clonotype was recorded a few times. Here the CDR3 reads CASSATPEAFF. The CDR3 region has the DNA TGTGCCAGCAGCGCGACACCTGAAGCTTTCTTT. The gene calls are TRBV7-9 and TRBJ1-1; D call uncertain. V was clipped by 5 bases and J by 6 bases, with 7 bases between them. In germline, CDR1 is SEHNR, CDR2 FQNEAQ (reference sequence). This CDR3 region has 11 residues. The full variable domain, rest sourced from reference TRBV7-9 and TRBJ1-1, is DTGVSQNPRHKITKRGQNVTFRCDPISEHNRLYWYRQTLGQGPEFLTYFQNEAQLEKSRLLSDRFSAERPKGSFSTLEIQRTEQGDSAMYLCASSATPEAFFGQGTRLTVV.